This entry lists 22 T cell receptor beta chains sequenced from one sample in a study of blood T cell repertoires in COVID-19. Sequenced by immunoSEQ multiplex PCR; TCRdb stores in-frame clones only, minus some. Of about 310,000 clones listed, 85% are singletons. Sample: PBMCs or T cells enriched from blood (not recorded which). The source of these receptors is a woman aged 25-40 years who had been exposed to COVID-19.

This rearrangement joins TRBV5-6 to TRBJ1-1, with 8 nucleotides matching TRBD1. The CDR3 length is 15 residues. V was clipped by 3 bases and J by 0 bases; unmatched bases: 4. Germline loops: CDR1 SGHDT, CDR2 YYEEEE. This CDR3 reads CASSYGTGLNTEAFF. DNA for the CDR3: TGTGCCAGCAGCTATGGGACAGGATTGAACACTGAAGCTTTCTTT.

This clone is a singleton in its sample. The chain carries TRBV10-2 and TRBJ2-2; no clear D. The CDR3 runs to 13 residues. Germline CDR1 is WSHSY and CDR2 is SAAADI. V shed 4 bases and J shed 0 bases, with 3 bases lying between them. The CDR3 DNA follows: TGCGCCAGCAGTGTCTCGAACACCGGGGAGCTGTTTTTT. This encodes CASSVSNTGELFF.

The chain recombines TRBV30 with TRBJ1-2; TRBD1 matches 7 bases. Germline V CDR1 and CDR2: GTSNPN, SVGIG (reference sequence). The CDR3 is made up of 13 amino acids. V was pared by 6 bases and J by 3 bases, with 7 bases of the junction left unmatched. CDR3 protein: CACLTGDHYGYTF. The CDR3 nucleotides read TGTGCCTGTCTTACAGGGGACCACTATGGCTACACCTTC. Looking up the rest from reference TRBV30 and TRBJ1-2 gives the full variable domain: SQTIHQWPATLVQPVGSPLSLECTVEGTSNPNLYWYRQAAGRGLQLLFYSVGIGQISSEVPQNLSASRPQDRQFILSSKKLLLSDSGFYLCACLTGDHYGYTFGSGTRLTVV.

This sequence joins TRBV2 and TRBJ1-5; TRBD1 might be the D (5 bases). The CDR3 runs to 14 residues. In germline, CDR1 is SNHLY, CDR2 FYNNEI. V was pared by 7 bases and J by 5 bases, with 15 bases between. CDR3 residues: CASTYLSGDQPQHF. The DNA of the CDR3 is TGTGCCAGCACCTATTTGTCGGGGGATCAGCCCCAGCATTTT.

The J gene is TRBJ2-7, the V gene TRBV12-5, with TRBD1 identical over 9 bases. The CDR3 is 14 residues long. V trimming: 6 bases; J trimming: 2 bases; junction bases outside the gene matches: 5. Germline V gene lookup returns CDR1 LGHNT and CDR2 FRNRAP. CDR3 in amino acids: CASGNGQGTYEQYF. In nucleotides, the CDR3 is TGTGCTAGTGGCAACGGACAGGGGACCTACGAGCAGTACTTC.

The rearrangement uses TRBV5-1 and TRBJ1-3; 8 bases agree with TRBD1. CDR3 length: 15 amino acids. The trim removed 3 bases at V and 2 bases at J, leaving 4 bases unmatched. The germline CDR1 and CDR2 sequences are SGHRS and YFSETQ. The CDR3 DNA sequence: TGCGCCAGCAGCTCCCGACAGGGGACTGGAAACACCATATATTTT. This codes for CASSSRQGTGNTIYF.

V gene TRBV6-4 combines with J gene TRBJ1-2, with a tentative D call TRBD1 (5 bases). The CDR3 extends over 13 amino acids. V gave up 7 bases and J gave up 7 bases, with 16 bases separating them. Germline V gives CDR1 MRHNA, CDR2 SNTAGT. The CDR3 DNA reads as TGTGCCAGCATCGGTTCGGCAGGGATTGGCTACACCTTC. This sequence encodes CASIGSAGIGYTF.

This chain joins TRBV7-9 and TRBJ2-7; D may be TRBD2 (5 bases). CDR1 is SEHNR and CDR2 is FQNEAQ in the germline V gene (reference sequence). V was cut by 2 bases and J by 7 bases, with 12 bases left in between. The CDR3 is 13 residues long. CDR3 DNA sequence: TGTGCCAGCAGCTTATATTTTGGGAGAGAGCAGTACTTC. Encoded protein: CASSLYFGREQYF.

This chain connects TRBV2 to TRBJ1-5; 9 positions agree with TRBD1. CDR1 SNHLY and CDR2 FYNNEI come from the germline V gene. The trim removed 7 bases at V and 6 bases at J, leaving 4 bases unmatched. The CDR3 is made up of 13 amino acids. The CDR3 region has the DNA TGTGCCAGCACCGGGACAGGGAGTCAGCCCCAGCATTTT. Translation gives CASTGTGSQPQHF.

The chain carries TRBV27 and TRBJ1-1; TRBD1 might be the D (6 bases). The CDR3 runs 15 residues. Trimming stripped 8 bases from V and 0 bases from J, with 16 bases between. Germline CDR1 MNHEY, CDR2 SMNVEV (reference sequence). For the CDR3, the DNA is TGTGCCAGCTGCCTGACAGGCGGACTGAACACTGAAGCTTTCTTT. Its translation is CASCLTGGLNTEAFF.

The chain is built from TRBV25-1 and TRBJ2-7; D is perhaps TRBD2 (6 bases). V dropped 3 bases and J dropped 5 bases, with 8 bases sitting between them. CDR3 size: 12 residues. CDR1 MGHDK and CDR2 SYGVNS come from the germline V gene. The chain's CDR3 is CASSDRLDEQYF. The CDR3 DNA reads TGTGCCAGCAGTGATCGACTAGACGAGCAGTACTTC.

The rearrangement uses TRBV2 and TRBJ2-4, with TRBD2 matching over 7 bases. The junction had 11 bases not matched to a gene; V was cut back by 9 bases and J by 3 bases. CDR3 length: 15 residues. Germline loops: CDR1 SNHLY, CDR2 FYNNEI. CDR3 bases: TGTGCCAGTTCCCCCCCCGCGGGGGACAAAAACATTCAGTACTTC. This gives the protein CASSPPAGDKNIQYF. The entire variable domain, with the rest obtained from reference TRBV2 and TRBJ2-4, is as follows: EPEVTQTPSHQVTQMGQEVILRCVPISNHLYFYWYRQILGQKVEFLVSFYNNEISEKSEIFDDQFSVERPDGSNFTLKIRSTKLEDSAMYFCASSPPAGDKNIQYFGAGTRLSVL.

V usage is TRBV7-9 and J usage is TRBJ2-3; 7 nucleotides agree with TRBD2. Germline trimming cut 5 bases from V and 0 bases from J; bases unmatched to any gene: 5. The CDR3 length is 15 residues. The germline V gene encodes CDR1 SEHNR and CDR2 FQNEAQ (reference sequence). In nucleotides, the CDR3 is TGTGCCAGCAGCCGTAGCGGGTCTAGCACAGATACGCAGTATTTT. Translation: CASSRSGSSTDTQYF.

The rearrangement uses TRBV4-1 and TRBJ2-7; 9 nucleotides line up with TRBD2. J lost 0 bases, V lost 4 bases, and 10 bases had no gene match. The CDR3 totals 17 residues. CDR1 MGHRA and CDR2 YSYEKL come from the germline V gene. The CDR3 reads CASSPRGGRVNSYEQYF. CDR3 nucleotide sequence: TGCGCCAGCAGCCCGCGGGGGGGGCGGGTGAACTCCTACGAGCAGTACTTC.

The chain joins TRBV27 to TRBJ2-7, with 12 bases fitting TRBD1. The CDR3 length is 15 residues. V lost 0 bases and J lost 5; bases outside the gene matches: 2. CDR1 is MNHEY, CDR2 SMNVEV, per germline (reference sequence). The CDR3 loop is CASSLSGQGADEQYF. The CDR3 nucleotides are TGTGCCAGCAGTTTATCGGGACAGGGGGCGGACGAGCAGTACTTC.

V gene TRBV2 combines with J gene TRBJ1-2; 9 bases line up with TRBD1. CDR1 SNHLY and CDR2 FYNNEI come from the germline V gene. With 4 bases clipped from V and 2 bases from J, the junction kept 11 bases outside the gene matches. The CDR3 sequence is 17 residues long. CDR3 nucleotides: TGTGCCAGCAGTGGGAACCTTAGGACAGGGGAGAACTATGGCTACACCTTC. Amino acid sequence: CASSGNLRTGENYGYTF.

The J gene is TRBJ1-5, the V gene TRBV28, with D perhaps matching TRBD1 (5 bases). V was clipped by 4 bases and J by 6 bases, with 19 bases between them. The CDR3 extends over 16 amino acids. CDR1 is MDHEN and CDR2 is SYDVKM in the germline V gene. CDR3 DNA sequence: TGTGCCAGCAGTTCGCCCGGAACGGGGGTAGTTCAGCCCCAGCATTTT. Amino acids: CASSSPGTGVVQPQHF.

This rearrangement joins TRBV9 to TRBJ1-3; D is ambiguous. Germline assignment: CDR1 SGDLS and CDR2 YYNGEE. V was shortened by 4 bases and J by 0 bases, with 14 bases between the two germline ends. This CDR3 contains 16 residues. The CDR3: CASSTSWSSSGNTIYF. The CDR3 DNA reads TGTGCCAGCAGCACCTCCTGGAGCAGCTCTGGAAACACCATATATTTT.

This chain connects TRBV6-5 to TRBJ1-4; TRBD1 might be the D (6 bases). The length of the CDR3 is 14 residues. Germline V gene lookup returns CDR1 MNHEY and CDR2 SVGAGI. V lost 2 bases, J lost 7 bases, and 11 bases lay in between. In DNA, the CDR3 is TGTGCCAGCAGTTACCAGACAGGTGGTGAAAAACTGTTTTTT. This gives the protein CASSYQTGGEKLFF.

This clone was detected only once. The chain is built from TRBV19 and TRBJ1-5; D is unclear. CDR3 length: 13 amino acids. V was trimmed by 5 bases and J by 4 bases, leaving 9 bases between them. Germline values: CDR1 LNHDA, CDR2 SQIVND (reference sequence). CDR3 DNA sequence: TGTGCCAGTAGTGAGACACTTAATCAGCCCCAGCATTTT. The encoded protein is CASSETLNQPQHF.

This chain joins TRBV28 and TRBJ1-4, with TRBD1 matching over 10 bases. The J segment lost 7 bases and the V segment lost 10 bases, leaving 12 bases of the junction unmatched. CDR1 is MDHEN and CDR2 is SYDVKM in the germline V gene. This CDR3 has 15 amino acids. CDR3 DNA: TGTGCCATCCGAGACAGGGGGCACAGGGGTGAAAAACTGTTTTTT. The encoded protein is CAIRDRGHRGEKLFF. The entire variable domain, with the rest obtained from reference TRBV28 and TRBJ1-4, is as follows: DVKVTQSSRYLVKRTGEKVFLECVQDMDHENMFWYRQDPGLGLRLIYFSYDVKMKEKGDIPEGYSVSREKKERFSLILESASTNQTSMYLCAIRDRGHRGEKLFFGSGTQLSVL.

The chain is built from TRBV28 and TRBJ1-1; D perhaps matches TRBD1 (5 bases). Per germline, CDR1 MDHEN and CDR2 SYDVKM. Trimming took 10 bases from V and 4 from J, leaving 13 bases between them. CDR3 size: 12 residues. The CDR3 sequence: CATAGGGTEAFF. For the CDR3, the DNA is TGTGCCACTGCCGGCGGGGGCACTGAAGCTTTCTTT.